This record concerns one T cell receptor beta chain sequence. Its antigen is undetermined. V was shortened by 6 bases and J by 1 base, with 17 bases between the two germline ends. CDR3 length: 16 amino acids. Per the germline V gene, CDR1 is SEHNR and CDR2 is FQNEAQ (reference sequence). This sample is drawn from a study of cytomegalovirus exposure and HLA in healthy donors. Study-level findings and limits: In a later analysis, V- and J-gene trimming of beta chains associated with a DCLRE1C missense variant, replicated independently. Clonal expansion was found to be greater in HLA-associated TCR beta chains than in equally common others in a later analysis. Around 160 TCR beta chains were listed as cytomegalovirus-associated.

The PCR contained 60 Vbeta and 13 Jbeta primers. Repertoires were generated with immunoSEQ multiplex PCR, while TCRdb's copy carries only in-frame clones and drops some. Here the sample spans approximately 150,000 clones, roughly 80% being singletons. The receptor was derived from a male donor in good health and CMV-seronegative. The sample comprised PBMCs. The chain has TRBV7-9 and TRBJ2-3, with D perhaps TRBD2 (6 bases). This CDR3 is CASSRRAGSGTDTQYF. The DNA for the CDR3 is TGTGCCAGCAGTCGTAGGGCGGGGAGCGGCACAGATACGCAGTATTTT.